The 26 T cell receptor beta chains listed next were all sequenced from one sample in a study of human T cells and chemical hapten exposure. TCRdb itself ran the RACE reads through MiXCR, one entry per CDR3 protein. Of about 80,000 distinct CDR3 sequences detected, roughly 10% appear once; the ten largest clones hold roughly 1.5%. Time point meaning: patch test 2, 6 weeks after DPC sensitization. Treatment described: therapeutic diphenylcyclopropenone sensitization with weekly scalp DPC. Sample: whole blood, taken in connection with sensitization to the hapten diphenylcyclopropenone (DPC). The receptors originated from a man between 18 and 29 years old with alopecia areata. Some clones in this sample may be carry-over from other donors' samples.

CDR3 coding DNA: TGTGCCAGCAGCCCCGAGACAGGGGGGTTCCACGAGCAGTACTTC. This encodes CASSPETGGFHEQYF. The rearrangement joins TRBV3-1 to TRBJ2-7; 9 bases align to TRBD1. This CDR3 region has 15 residues. CDR1 LGHDT and CDR2 YNNKEL come from the germline V gene (reference sequence). The junction had 9 bases not matched to a gene; V was cut back by 4 bases and J by 5 bases.

This clonotype has a count of ten or more. V gene TRBV5-6 combines with J gene TRBJ2-7; TRBD1 matches at 8 bases. The CDR3 runs to 15 residues. CDR1 SGHDT and CDR2 YYEEEE come from the germline V gene. V shed 3 bases and J 3 bases; nucleotides not matched to a gene: 8. The CDR3 is CASSSLRDRIYEQYV. In DNA form, the CDR3 reads TGTGCCAGCAGCTCACTCCGGGACAGGATCTACGAGCAGTACGTC.

The rearrangement links TRBV11-3 to TRBJ1-1; no clear D gene. CDR3 length: 13 residues. V lost 3 bases and J 5 bases, leaving 10 bases between the germline ends. Germline V lookup: CDR1 SGHNT, CDR2 YENEEA. CDR3 region: CASSFTMGTEAFF. The CDR3 DNA is TGTGCCAGCAGCTTCACTATGGGGACTGAAGCTTTCTTT.

The chain joins TRBV7-9 to TRBJ2-5, with TRBD1 identical over 10 bases. Per germline, CDR1 SEHNR and CDR2 FQNEAQ (reference sequence). The CDR3 runs to 15 residues. The V gene end was trimmed by 5 bases and the J gene end by 5 bases; junction bases not matched to a gene: 8. CDR3 DNA: TGTGCCAGCAGCCCCGGGACAGGGGTGGTGGAGACCCAGTACTTC. This gives the protein CASSPGTGVVETQYF.

The chain couples TRBV11-3 to TRBJ2-3; perhaps TRBD1 as D (6 bases). CDR1 SGHNT and CDR2 YENEEA come from the germline V gene. The CDR3 runs 13 residues. The V end lost 5 bases, the J end lost 6 bases, and 12 bases lay between the germline ends. CDR3 sequence reads: CASSPRQVDTQYF. For the CDR3, the DNA is TGTGCCAGCAGCCCAAGACAGGTTGATACGCAGTATTTT. Full variable domain (outside the CDR3, taken from reference TRBV11-3 and TRBJ2-3): EAGVVQSPRYKIIEKKQPVAFWCNPISGHNTLYWYLQNLGQGPELLIRYENEEAVDDSQLPKDRFSAERLKGVDSTLKIQPAELGDSAVYLCASSPRQVDTQYFGPGTRLTVL.

In its sample, this clonotype was seen many times. The rearrangement links TRBV7-6 to TRBJ2-2, with TRBD2 identical over 9 bases. Germline assignment: CDR1 SGHVS and CDR2 FNYEAQ. Germline trimming cut 3 bases from V and 2 bases from J; bases unmatched to any gene: 1. The CDR3 consists of 15 residues. The CDR3 spells CASSLTSGNTGELFF. The DNA of the CDR3 is TGTGCCAGCAGCTTGACTAGCGGTAACACCGGGGAGCTGTTTTTT.

This clonotype has only a few counts. This chain uses TRBV7-2 with TRBJ2-5; TRBD2 matches 8 bases. The CDR3 has 16 amino acids. The V and J ends lost 0 bases and 4 bases, in that order; junction bases with no gene match: 7. Per the germline V gene, CDR1 is SGHTA and CDR2 is FQGNSA. This CDR3 reads CASSLAPAGVGETQYF. The CDR3 DNA follows: TGTGCCAGCAGCTTAGCCCCAGCGGGGGTCGGAGAGACCCAGTACTTC.

J is TRBJ2-7 and V is TRBV6-1; D is unresolved. Germline V gene data show CDR1 as MNHNS and CDR2 as SASEGT. With 1 base removed from V and 4 bases from J, the gap between germline ends came to 11 bases. The CDR3 covers 14 residues. The CDR3 protein is CASSEGHKLYEQYV. CDR3 in DNA: TGTGCCAGCAGTGAAGGGCACAAGCTTTACGAGCAGTACGTC.

This clonotype has only a few counts. The chain employs TRBV7-2 and TRBJ2-1, with 9 nucleotides matching TRBD2. In germline, CDR1 is SGHTA, CDR2 FQGNSA. Trimming took 2 bases from V and 10 from J; bases not matched to a gene: 15. The CDR3 sequence is 17 residues long. Here the CDR3 DNA reads TGTGCCAGCAGCTTATTGGTGGCTAGCGGGGAAGCACAGGAGCAGTTCTTC. It is translated as CASSLLVASGEAQEQFF. Variable domain in full (rest from reference TRBV7-2 and TRBJ2-1): GAGVSQSPSNKVTEKGKDVELRCDPISGHTALYWYRQSLGQGLEFLIYFQGNSAPDKSGLPSDRFSAERTGGSVSTLTIQRTQQEDSAVYLCASSLLVASGEAQEQFFGPGTRLTVL.

This clonotype was seen at least ten times. The rearrangement joins TRBV10-2 to TRBJ2-5, with D possibly being TRBD1 (6 bases). The CDR3 is 19 amino acids. Germline-derived CDR1 and CDR2 are WSHSY and SAAADI. Deletions cut 3 bases from V and 4 bases from J, with 27 bases between. The CDR3, as DNA: TGCGCCAGCAGTGACCACCTTCCCCGGACAGCGGACATTGGAGAGACCCAGTACTTC. Its translation is CASSDHLPRTADIGETQYF.

About this clonotype: Relative to the germline gene, one junction end is altered; a read error may explain this. The genes are TRBV14 and TRBJ1-6; D gene ambiguous. This CDR3 is built from 13 residues. The germline gives CDR1 SGHDN, CDR2 FVKESK. This chain's CDR3 is CASSQALDSPLNF. The CDR3, as DNA: TGTGCCAGCAGCCAAGCCTTGGACTCACCCCTCAACTTT.

This clonotype was observed a few times. The rearrangement links TRBV27 to TRBJ2-3; 14 bases fit TRBD2. CDR1 and CDR2 (germline): MNHEY, SMNVEV (reference sequence). V was pared by 6 bases and J by 2 bases, with 10 bases of the junction left unmatched. This CDR3 spans 18 amino acids. The CDR3 region has the DNA TGTGCCAGCAGCATACTGACTAGCGGGGGGGCAGACACAGATACGCAGTATTTT. Translation: CASSILTSGGADTDTQYF.

This clonotype was counted between two and nine times. V usage is TRBV12-3 or TRBV12-4 and J usage is TRBJ2-7; possibly TRBD2 for D (6 bases). Trimming left V 3 bases short and J 2 bases short, with 14 bases between. The CDR3 covers 15 residues. The CDR3 nucleotides read TGTGCCAGCAGTTTTGGGATGGGGGGAACCTACGAGCAGTACGTC. The encoded protein is CASSFGMGGTYEQYV.

In this sample, this clonotype turned up many times. The genes are TRBV24-1 and TRBJ2-7; D might be TRBD2 (7 bases). The CDR3 spans 14 residues. The germline V gene has CDR1 KGHDR and CDR2 SFDVKD. V was cut by 2 bases and J by 3 bases, with 10 bases left in between. The CDR3 loop reads CATSDSGGLYEQYF. As DNA, the CDR3 is TGTGCCACCAGTGATTCGGGGGGCCTCTACGAGCAGTACTTC.

This clonotype turned up a few times. The CDR3 coding sequence is TGTGCCAGCAGTTACTATTTAGCGGGGAGCGGGGAGACCCAGTACTTC. Amino acid sequence: CASSYYLAGSGETQYF. The rearrangement uses TRBV6-2 or TRBV6-3 and TRBJ2-5, with 8 bases that match TRBD2. J lost 5 bases, V lost 1 base, and 9 bases had no gene match. Germline loops: CDR1 MNHEY, CDR2 SVGEGT. The CDR3 has 16 amino acids.

V gene TRBV19 combines with J gene TRBJ1-6; D perhaps matches TRBD1 (5 bases). With 5 bases removed from V and 3 bases from J, the gap between germline ends came to 14 bases. Germline V gives CDR1 LNHDA, CDR2 SQIVND (reference sequence). This CDR3 has 16 residues. CDR3 coding DNA: TGTGCCAGTAGTGTCACCGGGGCGCTCTATAATTCACCCCTCCACTTT. It translates to CASSVTGALYNSPLHF.

The chain combines TRBV18 with TRBJ1-1; a weak D match, TRBD1 (5 bases). Trimming took 1 base from V and 0 from J, leaving 9 bases between them. Germline V gene sequence: CDR1 KGHSH, CDR2 LQKENI. This CDR3 is 15 amino acids long. The CDR3 region has the DNA TGTGCCAGCTCACCACAGAGGGGTTTGAACACTGAAGCTTTCTTT. Translation: CASSPQRGLNTEAFF.

This clonotype was observed a single time. The V call is TRBV7-9, the J call TRBJ2-3; D is unresolved. With 4 bases removed from V and 2 bases from J, the gap between germline ends came to 7 bases. From germline, CDR1 is SEHNR and CDR2 FQNEAQ (reference sequence). The CDR3 runs to 13 residues. For the CDR3, the DNA is TGTGCCAGCAGCTCTCTAGACACAGATACGCAGTATTTT. Residues: CASSSLDTDTQYF.

This clonotype was seen many times. This chain uses TRBV5-5 with TRBJ1-1, with TRBD1 identical over 9 bases. The CDR3 is 13 residues long. Germline loops: CDR1 SGHKS, CDR2 YYEKEE (reference sequence). After removal of 4 bases from V and 5 bases from J, the junction contained 3 bases not matched to a gene. The CDR3 here is CASSTDRGTEAFF. The CDR3 region has the DNA TGTGCCAGCAGCACGGACAGGGGAACTGAAGCTTTCTTT.

The V and J genes are TRBV7-3 and TRBJ1-1; D gene ambiguous. Trimming removed 5 bases at V and 2 bases at J, with 15 bases between. Germline V CDR1 and CDR2: SGHTA, FQGTGA. The CDR3 contains 15 residues. Here the CDR3 reads CASSPPLGNNTEAFF. The DNA of the CDR3 is TGTGCCAGCAGCCCCCCCCTAGGGAATAACACTGAAGCTTTCTTT. Complete variable domain (other parts from reference TRBV7-3 and TRBJ1-1): GAGVSQTPSNKVTEKGKYVELRCDPISGHTALYWYRQSLGQGPEFLIYFQGTGAADDSGLPNDRFFAVRPEGSVSTLKIQRTERGDSAVYLCASSPPLGNNTEAFFGQGTRLTVV.

This clonotype has ten or more counts. The CDR3 bases are TGTGCCAGCAGTTACGGCAGGAGCTCCTACAATGAGCAGTTCTTC. Translated, it gives CASSYGRSSYNEQFF. This chain uses TRBV6-5 with TRBJ2-1; the D is unclear. The ends were cut back, 2 bases at V and 0 bases at J, with 8 bases in the middle. The CDR3 is 15 residues long. CDR1 is MNHEY, CDR2 SVGAGI, per germline.

The chain uses TRBV18 and TRBJ2-3; no firm D call. Trimming removed 0 bases at V and 2 bases at J, with 9 bases between. The CDR3 spans 15 residues. Germline-derived CDR1 and CDR2 are KGHSH and LQKENI. The CDR3 spells CASSPPGRATDTQYF. The CDR3 bases are TGTGCCAGCTCACCACCGGGCCGAGCCACAGATACGCAGTATTTT. The variable domain in full, with the rest retrieved from reference TRBV18 and TRBJ2-3, is NAGVMQNPRHLVRRRGQEARLRCSPMKGHSHVYWYRQLPEEGLKFMVYLQKENIIDESGMPKERFSAEFPKEGPSILRIQQVVRGDSAAYFCASSPPGRATDTQYFGPGTRLTVL.

V usage is TRBV6-2 or TRBV6-3 and J usage is TRBJ1-2, with 9 bases identical to TRBD1. The V segment lost 9 bases and the J segment 2 bases; nucleotides outside the gene matches: 4. Germline lookup yields CDR1 MNHEY and CDR2 SVGEGT. The CDR3 runs to 13 residues. The chain's CDR3 is CASTGGNNYGYTF. The CDR3 DNA sequence: TGTGCCAGTACAGGGGGCAACAACTATGGCTACACCTTC.

This clonotype was seen only a few times. This chain uses TRBV29-1 with TRBJ2-1, with 11 bases that match TRBD2. After removal of 4 bases from V and 8 bases from J, the junction contained 7 bases not matched to a gene. CDR1 SQVTM and CDR2 ANQGSEA come from the germline V gene. This CDR3 region has 14 residues. CDR3 sequence reads: CSVGASGGYDEQFF. The DNA for the CDR3 is TGCAGCGTTGGGGCTAGCGGGGGGTATGATGAGCAGTTCTTC.

The chain couples TRBV9 to TRBJ1-1; D remains unclear. Trimming left V 4 bases short and J 2 bases short, with 18 bases between. This CDR3 comprises 16 residues. Germline V CDR1 and CDR2: SGDLS, YYNGEE. For the CDR3, the DNA is TGTGCCAGCAGCCCTCTCGGATCGACGGTTAACACTGAAGCTTTCTTT. Its translation is CASSPLGSTVNTEAFF.

Notes on this clonotype: One junction end does not reproduce the germline sequence, and a read error may be involved. This rearrangement joins TRBV24-1 to TRBJ2-3, with 8 bases fitting TRBD2. This CDR3 has 15 amino acids. From germline, CDR1 is KGHDR and CDR2 SFDVKD. The CDR3 DNA follows: TGTGCCACCAGTGAACCGGGACTAGGGGCAGGGACGCAGTATTTC. Translation: CATSEPGLGAGTQYF.